This is a list of T cell receptor beta chains from one sample in a study of human T cells and chemical hapten exposure. Each CDR3 protein gets one entry after TCRdb re-called the RACE reads with MiXCR. The table shows 150,000 or so distinct CDR3 sequences, with roughly 15% occurring only once. The material sequenced was whole blood, taken in connection with sensitization to the hapten diphenylcyclopropenone (DPC). The receptors here all came from a woman between 25 and 40 years old with alopecia areata. Some clones in this sample may be carry-over from other donors' samples. The CDR3 runs from the conserved cysteine through the conserved F or W. The order of the fields is J gene, D gene, clone size, V gene, CDR3 DNA, CDR3 protein. The D gene is left open where the match is weak. The listing skips clone size in some rows; elsewhere it reads once, few, many or a size class.

>TRBJ1-2|TRBD1|few|TRBV20-1
TGCAGTGCTCCGTTAGAGTGGCAGGGGGGAGGCTACACCTTC
CSAPLEWQGGGYTF
>TRBJ2-2|NA|few|TRBV7-2
TGTGCCAGCAGCATACAGGCCGTGAACACCGGGGAGCTGTTTTTT
CASSIQAVNTGELFF
>TRBJ2-7|NA|NA|TRBV20-1
TGCAGTGCTAGAACCCCATTTCCGAAGAGCGAGCAGTACTTC
CSARTPFPKSEQYF
>TRBJ2-7|TRBD2|many|TRBV7-2
TGTGCCAGCAGTCCCACTAGCGGAGGGGCCTACGAGCAGTACTTC
CASSPTSGGAYEQYF
>TRBJ2-5|TRBD2|NA|TRBV29-1
TGCAGCGTTGCGGGGAGCGGGGGGGCCACGGAGACCCAGTACTTC
CSVAGSGGATETQYF
>TRBJ2-1|NA|few|TRBV3-1
TGTGCCAGCAGCCCGGAGGACAGACTAAACAATGAGCAGTTCTTC
CASSPEDRLNNEQFF
>TRBJ2-1|NA|few|TRBV29-1
TGCAGCGTGGGGGGACCATCTTCTTCCAATGAGCAGTTCTTC
CSVGGPSSSNEQFF
>TRBJ2-2|TRBD1|few|TRBV7-6
TGTGCCAGCAGCCCACAGGGGGCTACGGCCACCGGGGAGCTGTTTTTT
CASSPQGATATGELFF
>TRBJ1-4|TRBD1|NA|TRBV2
TGTGCCAGCCACAACCACGCGGGGACAGGGAGGGAAAAACTGTTTTTT
CASHNHAGTGREKLFF
>TRBJ2-5|NA|few|TRBV11-2
TGTGCCAGCAGCTTAGTCGTGGGGGTTCGGAGTGCGACCCAGTACTTC
CASSLVVGVRSATQYF
>TRBJ1-1|NA|once|TRBV5-1
TGCGCCAGCAGCTACTACCCGGGCCGAAGTGAAGCTTTCTTT
CASSYYPGRSEAFF
>TRBJ2-2|TRBD1|NA|TRBV5-1
TGCGCCAGCAGCTTGGGGGACAGGTCCACCGGGGAGCTGTTTTTT
CASSLGDRSTGELFF
>TRBJ2-5|NA|NA|TRBV6-1
TGTGCCAGCAAGAAAGGGCCGGACCATAAAGAGACCCAGTACTTC
CASKKGPDHKETQYF
>TRBJ2-2|NA|NA|TRBV29-1
TGCAGCGTTGTCCCGGACAGCCCGAACACCGGGGAGCTGTTTTTT
CSVVPDSPNTGELFF
>TRBJ2-7|NA|NA|TRBV7-6
TGTGCCAGCAGCTTAGCGCGTGGGGTATCCTACGAGCAGTACTTC
CASSLARGVSYEQYF
>TRBJ1-2|NA|many|TRBV5-4
TGTGCCAGCAGCTCGCCGGTAGCCAACTATGGCTACACCTTC
CASSSPVANYGYTF
>TRBJ2-5|NA|NA|TRBV11-3
TGTGCCAGCAGCTTAGTAGGTCCGACAGGTTTGTCCCAGTACTTC
CASSLVGPTGLSQYF
>TRBJ2-1|NA|NA|TRBV29-1
TGCAGCGTTGAAGCGGGACTGGAATACAATGAGCAGTTCTTC
CSVEAGLEYNEQFF
>TRBJ1-1|NA|NA|TRBV10-2
TGCGCCAGCAACGCGGGGGGCACTGAAGCTTTCTTT
CASNAGGTEAFF
>TRBJ2-1|TRBD2|NA|TRBV6-1
TGTGCCAGCAGAAGACTAGCGGGAGGGAATGAGCAGTTCTTC
CASRRLAGGNEQFF
>TRBJ1-6|NA|many|TRBV28
TGTGCCAGCACAGGACAGTTAAATTCACCCCTCCACTTT
CASTGQLNSPLHF
>TRBJ2-1|NA|NA|TRBV7-6
TGTGCCAGCAGCGGAGGGGGACACGAGCAGTTCTTC
CASSGGGHEQFF
>TRBJ1-1|NA|NA|TRBV29-1
TGCAGCGTTCACATGAACACTGAAGCTTTCTTT
CSVHMNTEAFF
>TRBJ2-3|TRBD1|NA|TRBV7-9
TGTGCCAGCAGCCAGGGGGCGGACAGCACAGATACGCAGTATTTT
CASSQGADSTDTQYF
>TRBJ1-6|TRBD1|few|TRBV5-1
TGCGCCAGCAGCACGGACAGGGATTCACCCCTCCACTTT
CASSTDRDSPLHF
>TRBJ1-3|NA|many|TRBV7-2
TGTGCCAGCAGCTTAGGCTCTGGAAACACCATATATTTT
CASSLGSGNTIYF
>TRBJ2-6|TRBD1|NA|TRBV4-3
TGCGCCAGCAGCAAAGGACAGGGCGGCTCTGGGGCCAACGTCCTGACTTTC
CASSKGQGGSGANVLTF
>TRBJ2-5|NA|NA|TRBV12-3/TRBV12-4
TGTGCCAGCAGTTTATCGTCCACCTCAGAGACCCAGTACTTC
CASSLSSTSETQYF
>TRBJ1-6|TRBD1|many|TRBV4-3
TGCGCCAGCAGCCATCTCGGACAGGGAGAGATGGCCCTCCACTTT
CASSHLGQGEMALHF
>TRBJ1-2|TRBD1|many|TRBV7-9
TGTGCCAGCAGCTCGGACAGGGCCCGCTATGGCTACACCTTC
CASSSDRARYGYTF
>TRBJ1-1|TRBD1|NA|TRBV10-2
TGCGCCAGCAGTACAGGGGGAAGTAGGTCTGAAGCTTTCTTT
CASSTGGSRSEAFF
>TRBJ2-7|NA|few|TRBV20-1
TGCAGCGGGGGGCACAGCTCCTACGAGCAGTACTTC
CSGGHSSYEQYF
>TRBJ2-2|TRBD1|NA|TRBV28
TGTGCCAGCAGTTCCAACAGGGGGCCCGGGGAGCTGTTTTTT
CASSSNRGPGELFF
>TRBJ1-5|NA|NA|TRBV19
TGTGCCAGTAGTATAGATCGGTACAATCAGCCCCAGCATTTT
CASSIDRYNQPQHF
>TRBJ2-1|TRBD2|many|TRBV6-1
TGTGCCAGCAGTTCCCTAGCGGGAGATGGTGGTGAGCAGTTCTTC
CASSSLAGDGGEQFF
>TRBJ1-1|TRBD1|many|TRBV9
TGTGCCAGCAGCGCGACAGGGTTTCCTACCATGAACACTGAAGCTTTCTTT
CASSATGFPTMNTEAFF
>TRBJ2-7|NA|NA|TRBV6-6
TGTGCCAGCAGTTGGGCTAGCGACATGAGGAGCACCTACGAGCAGTACTTC
CASSWASDMRSTYEQYF
>TRBJ1-4|NA|few|TRBV7-2
TGTGCCAGCAGCCCGGAAAATTGGGTAACGCGGGAAAAACTGTTTTTT
CASSPENWVTREKLFF
>TRBJ1-6|NA|NA|TRBV5-1
TGCGCCAGCAGCTTAGGCACTAGGGATTCACCCCTCCACTTT
CASSLGTRDSPLHF
>TRBJ2-1|NA|NA|TRBV19
TGTGCCAGTATTGGCGGCCCACTCTACAATGAGCAGTTCTTC
CASIGGPLYNEQFF
>TRBJ1-5|NA|few|TRBV19
TGTGCCAGTAGTGCCAGCCTGGGGAGCAATCAGCCCCAGCATTTT
CASSASLGSNQPQHF
>TRBJ1-2|TRBD1|few|TRBV7-9
TGTGCCAGCAGAGGGACAGGGATTGATAAGAGCGGCTACACCTTC
CASRGTGIDKSGYTF
>TRBJ1-6|NA|few|TRBV10-3
TGTGCCATCAGTGAGACCTTCCGGACGGCTCGCGAGGCCGAATTCTCACCCCTCCACTTT
CAISETFRTAREAEFSPLHF
>TRBJ1-2|NA|NA|TRBV6-1
TGTGCCAGCACAGGGAGTGACTATGGCTACACCTTC
CASTGSDYGYTF
>TRBJ2-3|NA|NA|TRBV2
TGTGCCAGCCGTCAATCAAGTACGCAGTATTTT
CASRQSSTQYF
>TRBJ2-4|TRBD1|NA|TRBV7-9
TGTGCCAGCAGCCCGGGGACAGTGAGGGCCAAAAACATTCAGTACTTC
CASSPGTVRAKNIQYF
>TRBJ2-7|NA|few|TRBV28
TGTGCCAGCAGTTTCCGAGGGGTATACGAGCAGTACTTC
CASSFRGVYEQYF
>TRBJ2-1|NA|NA|TRBV20-1
TGCAGTGACACTTCCGGGATTTCCTACAATGAGCAGTTCTTC
CSDTSGISYNEQFF
>TRBJ2-1|TRBD2|few|TRBV5-1
TGCGCCAGCAGCTTTATACTAGCGGGAGTATTAAATGAGCAGTTCTTC
CASSFILAGVLNEQFF
>TRBJ1-1|NA|NA|TRBV7-3
TGTGCCAGCAGCTTAGTCCACGGACCGAACACTGAAGCTTTCTTT
CASSLVHGPNTEAFF
>TRBJ2-1|TRBD1|few|TRBV11-3
TGTGCCAGCAGCTCGCCCGGGACAGACCCCTACAATGAGCAGTTCTTC
CASSSPGTDPYNEQFF
>TRBJ1-1|TRBD1|few|TRBV20-1
TGCAGTGCTAGAGGGCAGGGGGCGAGCACTGAAGCTTTCTTT
CSARGQGASTEAFF
>TRBJ2-7|NA|many|TRBV3-1
TGTGCCAGCAGCACAAGCTACTTCGGTATCGGACAGTACTTC
CASSTSYFGIGQYF
>TRBJ2-2|NA|NA|TRBV5-1
TGCGCCAGCAGCCCATGGGGACCAGGGAGGAACACCGGGGAGCTGTTTTTT
CASSPWGPGRNTGELFF
>TRBJ1-2|TRBD1|few|TRBV27
TGTGCCAGCAGTTTTGAAGCAGGGGGAGGCTATGGCTACACCTTC
CASSFEAGGGYGYTF
>TRBJ2-7|TRBD2|few|TRBV5-1
TGCGCCAGCAGCTTGGTACTAGCGGGGGAAGCCGAGCAGTACTTC
CASSLVLAGEAEQYF
>TRBJ1-1|NA|NA|TRBV6-6
TGTGCCAGCAAGACCCTAGGGCGGAGGAGCACTGAAGCTTTCTTT
CASKTLGRRSTEAFF
>TRBJ2-7|NA|many|TRBV29-1
TGCAGCGTTGGTAAGGGATCAACCTACGAGCAGTACTTC
CSVGKGSTYEQYF
>TRBJ1-4|NA|many|TRBV7-9
TGTGCCAGCACCTGGGACAATCGGGAAAAACTGTTTTTT
CASTWDNREKLFF